The following is a T cell receptor beta chain sequence with its context. Its antigen is undetermined. Primers: 60 Vbeta forward and 13 Jbeta reverse. The repertoire was sequenced with immunoSEQ multiplex PCR; TCRdb's copy has only in-frame clones and lacks some. The sample contains about 170,000 clones, less than 90% of which appear only once. Germline V lookup: CDR1 KGHSH, CDR2 LQKENI. CDR3 length equals 15 residues. V shed 2 bases and J shed 7 bases, with 15 bases lying between them. This record comes from a study of cytomegalovirus exposure and HLA in healthy donors. Looking at the study overall: Early release data held 75 million to 100 million unique TCRs from HLA-typed donors. Study-level findings and limits: Judged likely to be a sequencing artifact was a cluster of highly shared sequence variants. TCR beta chain V- and J-gene trimming was linked, in a later analysis, to a missense variant in DCLRE1C. A later analysis linked some 18,000 TCR beta sequences to HLA alleles at 0.05 false discovery rate.

This sequence originates from a woman aged 45-65 years in good health and CMV-seropositive. This chain joins TRBV18 and TRBJ2-1; a possible D gene is TRBD2 (5 bases). The specimen was PBMCs. This CDR3 reads CASSPSDFNGNEQFF. CDR3 DNA: TGTGCCAGCTCACCATCGGACTTTAATGGGAATGAGCAGTTCTTC.